The 20 T cell receptor beta chains below all came from one sample that was sequenced in a study of shared clonotypes between healthy human individuals. Profiled with immunoSEQ multiplex PCR; TCRdb holds only in-frame clones, not every one. The sample has 100,000 to 120,000 clones, around 68% seen once. Sequenced: memory CD8+ T cells sorted from blood. Subset meaning: CD45RO+ cells pooled with CCR7-negative TemRA cells. The source is a woman aged 30 to 39 in good health.

The chain combines TRBV10-3 with TRBJ1-1; D possibly corresponds to TRBD1 (5 bases). The germline gives CDR1 ENHRY, CDR2 SYGVKD. V was trimmed by 8 bases and J by 3 bases, leaving 13 bases between them. The CDR3 spans 13 residues. The CDR3 sequence: CAIQRQQDTEAFF. The CDR3 DNA is TGTGCCATCCAAAGACAGCAGGACACTGAAGCTTTCTTT.

A note on this clone: Other DNA sequences within the sample encode an identical CDR3. The J gene is TRBJ2-6, the V gene TRBV6-6; D call uncertain. The length of the CDR3 is 15 residues. Germline-derived CDR1 and CDR2 are MNHNY and SVGAGI (reference sequence). Trimming shortened V by 0 bases and J by 2 bases, and 5 bases separated the two germline ends. The CDR3 here is CASSYSRPGANVLTF. The CDR3 DNA is TGTGCCAGCAGTTACTCGCGGCCTGGGGCCAACGTCCTGACTTTC.

The chain carries TRBV25-1 and TRBJ2-7, with a weak D call TRBD1 (6 bases). This CDR3 has 15 amino acids. Germline V gene sequence: CDR1 MGHDK, CDR2 SYGVNS. V dropped 5 bases and J dropped 3 bases, with 17 bases sitting between them. In DNA form, the CDR3 reads TGTGCCAGCAGTCCCCTGAGGGGGATGGGCTACGAGCAGTACTTC. Its translation is CASSPLRGMGYEQYF.

This clone occurred many times. This rearrangement joins TRBV19 to TRBJ1-5, with D unclear. V dropped 5 bases and J dropped 4 bases, with 15 bases sitting between them. In germline, CDR1 is LNHDA, CDR2 SQIVND (reference sequence). CDR3 length: 15 amino acids. The CDR3 DNA follows: TGTGCCAGTAGTCCTCTCTTGGGTGGGAATCAGCCCCAGCATTTT. This translates into CASSPLLGGNQPQHF. Full variable domain (outside the CDR3, taken from reference TRBV19 and TRBJ1-5): DGGITQSPKYLFRKEGQNVTLSCEQNLNHDAMYWYRQDPGQGLRLIYYSQIVNDFQKGDIAEGYSVSREKKESFPLTVTSAQKNPTAFYLCASSPLLGGNQPQHFGDGTRLSIL.

This clone was recorded once. The rearrangement links TRBV6-1 to TRBJ2-7, with D possibly matching TRBD2 (6 bases). In germline, CDR1 is MNHNS, CDR2 SASEGT. V lost 2 bases and J lost 3, with 14 bases in between. The CDR3 loop spans 15 amino acids. CDR3 in amino acids: CASSEFGGEYYEQYF. The CDR3 region has the DNA TGTGCCAGCAGTGAATTTGGCGGGGAGTACTACGAGCAGTACTTC.

J is TRBJ2-1 and V is TRBV11-2; D unresolved. The CDR3 is made up of 13 amino acids. Trimming shortened V by 4 bases and J by 5 bases, and 9 bases separated the two germline ends. Germline CDR1 SGHAT, CDR2 FQNNGV. CDR3 region: CASSSLTNNEQFF. The CDR3 coding sequence is TGTGCCAGCAGCTCTTTAACTAACAATGAGCAGTTCTTC. Full variable domain (remainder filled in from reference TRBV11-2 and TRBJ2-1): EAGVAQSPRYKIIEKRQSVAFWCNPISGHATLYWYQQILGQGPKLLIQFQNNGVVDDSQLPKDRFSAERLKGVDSTLKIQPAKLEDSAVYLCASSSLTNNEQFFGPGTRLTVL.

The V and J genes are TRBV6-4 and TRBJ2-1, with TRBD2 identical over 8 bases. Germline CDR1 MRHNA, CDR2 SNTAGT. Trimming at V came to 2 bases and at J to 7 bases, leaving 7 bases not matched to a gene. The CDR3 sequence is 15 residues long. The CDR3, as DNA: TGTGCCAGCAGTGACGAAGCGGGAGTCGGGAATGAGCAGTTCTTC. It translates to CASSDEAGVGNEQFF.

The V gene is TRBV11-2, the J gene TRBJ2-7; perhaps TRBD1 as D (6 bases). This CDR3 region has 14 residues. The V and J ends lost 4 bases and 2 bases respectively, with 12 bases between them. Germline CDR1 is SGHAT and CDR2 is FQNNGV. CDR3 amino acids: CASSSRDIAYEQYF. DNA for the CDR3: TGTGCCAGCAGCTCCCGGGACATTGCCTACGAGCAGTACTTC.

CDR3 loop: CASSVEDRPTHTEAFF. In nucleotides, the CDR3 is TGTGCCAGCAGCGTAGAGGACAGGCCAACCCACACTGAAGCTTTCTTT. This chain connects TRBV9 to TRBJ1-1, with 7 bases aligning to TRBD1. The CDR3 length is 16 residues. CDR1 is SGDLS, CDR2 YYNGEE, per germline. J lost 3 bases, V lost 0 bases, and 8 bases had no gene match.

The V and J genes are TRBV2 and TRBJ2-5; D is possibly TRBD2 (5 bases). Germline CDR1 reads SNHLY; CDR2 reads FYNNEI. CDR3 length equals 15 residues. V gave up 9 bases and J gave up 0 bases, with 17 bases separating them. CDR3: CASGVPGNHQETQYF. CDR3 coding DNA: TGTGCCAGTGGGGTCCCGGGAAATCACCAAGAGACCCAGTACTTC.

This rearrangement joins TRBV6-6 to TRBJ2-3; D might be TRBD2 (7 bases). Trimming took 8 bases from V and 1 from J, leaving 19 bases between them. The CDR3 contains 16 residues. CDR1 MNHNY and CDR2 SVGAGI come from the germline V gene (reference sequence). This CDR3 reads CASGLRGSGGTDTQYF. In DNA form, the CDR3 reads TGTGCCAGCGGATTGAGGGGGAGCGGGGGCACAGATACGCAGTATTTT.

V usage is TRBV27 and J usage is TRBJ1-1; D possibly corresponds to TRBD1 (6 bases). CDR3 length: 16 residues. The ends were cut back, 4 bases at V and 4 bases at J, with 19 bases in the middle. The germline V gene has CDR1 MNHEY and CDR2 SMNVEV (reference sequence). The CDR3, as DNA: TGTGCCAGCAGTTCCCCCTTTCGGGGGGCCGTCACTGAAGCTTTCTTT. This gives the protein CASSSPFRGAVTEAFF.

The rearrangement uses TRBV19 and TRBJ2-7; D could derive from TRBD1 or TRBD2 (5 bases each). Per the germline V gene, CDR1 is LNHDA and CDR2 is SQIVND (reference sequence). V was pared by 6 bases and J by 0 bases, with 15 bases between. The CDR3 consists of 15 residues. CDR3 loop: CASREVGQGSYEQYF. CDR3 nucleotides: TGTGCCAGTAGGGAGGTAGGCCAGGGCTCCTACGAGCAGTACTTC.

The chain employs TRBV6-6 and TRBJ2-7, with D uncertain. The CDR3 length is 15 residues. Trimming stripped 0 bases from V and 3 bases from J, with 12 bases between. In germline, CDR1 is MNHNY, CDR2 SVGAGI (reference sequence). This CDR3 is CASSYSPQTNYEQYF. The CDR3 coding sequence is TGTGCCAGCAGTTACTCTCCCCAAACCAACTACGAGCAGTACTTC.

V gene TRBV28 combines with J gene TRBJ1-1, with TRBD1 identical over 7 bases. The V and J ends lost 1 base and 4 bases, in that order; junction bases with no gene match: 3. The germline V gene has CDR1 MDHEN and CDR2 SYDVKM. The length of the CDR3 is 14 residues. CDR3 sequence: CASSLSPGGTEAFF. DNA for the CDR3: TGTGCCAGCAGTTTATCCCCAGGGGGCACTGAAGCTTTCTTT.

The rearrangement uses TRBV27 and TRBJ2-7, with 10 bases matching TRBD2. Per the germline V gene, CDR1 is MNHEY and CDR2 is SMNVEV (reference sequence). This CDR3 contains 15 residues. With V trimmed by 5 bases and J by 2 bases, 6 bases remained unmatched. The chain's CDR3 is CASSARTSGPYEQYF. CDR3 DNA sequence: TGTGCCAGCAGTGCAAGGACTAGCGGCCCCTACGAGCAGTACTTC.

The chain uses TRBV5-1 and TRBJ2-3; possible D gene TRBD1, 5 bases. Germline V gene data show CDR1 as SGHRS and CDR2 as YFSETQ. The V end was cut by 4 bases, the J end by 2 bases, with 20 bases between. The CDR3 spans 17 residues. CDR3 protein: CASSGQGSYYFTDTQYF. Written as DNA, the CDR3 is TGCGCCAGCAGCGGTCAGGGTTCGTATTATTTCACAGATACGCAGTATTTT.

The V and J genes are TRBV21-1 and TRBJ2-1. TRBV21-1 is an annotated pseudogene. This CDR3 has 16 amino acids. For the CDR3, the DNA is TGTGCCAGCAGCAAAGATAGGTTGGGCTCCTACAATGAGCAGTTCTTC. Translation gives CASSKDRLGSYNEQFF.

The chain uses TRBV2 and TRBJ2-2; possible D gene TRBD1, 6 bases. V was cut by 6 bases and J by 0 bases, with 8 bases left in between. The CDR3 is made up of 14 amino acids. Germline lookup yields CDR1 SNHLY and CDR2 FYNNEI. In nucleotides, the CDR3 is TGTGCCAGCAGGGACAGCCCGAACACCGGGGAGCTGTTTTTT. Its protein product is CASRDSPNTGELFF.

This clone showed up many times. The chain joins TRBV29-1 to TRBJ1-2, with D possibly being TRBD1 (5 bases). Trimming shortened V by 4 bases and J by 8 bases, and 20 bases separated the two germline ends. Per the germline V gene, CDR1 is SQVTM and CDR2 is ANQGSEA. The CDR3 sequence is 14 residues long. In nucleotides, the CDR3 is TGCAGCGTTGTTCCGGGGACGGCAAAGGAGGGCTACACCTTC. Amino acids: CSVVPGTAKEGYTF.